This T cell receptor beta chain is from a study of T cell responses to AZD1222 COVID-19 vaccine. Looking at the study overall: Pooled in the analysis were second doses at about 4 or about 12 weeks.

Notes on the study in general: Only a handful of AZD1222 recipients, more than 5 in all, had baseline seropositivity. Repertoires were obtained solely post-peak T cell response. Compared with day 0, the breadth and depth of the Spike-specific TCR repertoire rose significantly after two doses of AZD1222.

Germline values: CDR1 MDHEN, CDR2 SYDVKM. The V end was cut by 3 bases, the J end by 4 bases, with 6 bases between. This CDR3 is built from 12 residues. Clones were sequenced by immunoSEQ multiplex PCR, and TCRdb holds only the in-frame ones, with some missing. The table includes 150,000 or so clones, around 91% detected once. This clone was seen a single time. The antigen remains undetermined. The sample in question was peripheral blood, obtained on day 0 of AZD1222 vaccination. This chain uses TRBV28 with TRBJ1-1; D is unclear. The sequence derives from an adult in good health. The CDR3, as DNA: TGTGCCAGCAGTTTGGATTCCACTGAAGCTTTCTTT. Translation gives CASSLDSTEAFF.